This entry features one TCR beta chain sequence. What it recognizes is unknown. This entry is derived from a study of T cells after yellow fever vaccination. Findings and caveats of the study: Abundant clonotypes from the bulk population could have been carried over as contaminants into FACS-sorted repertoires. Weaker overall was a secondary response that nonetheless peaked faster, on day 5 versus 15. It was a small share of clonotypes that appeared in both CD4 and CD8 compartments.

TCRdb re-derived calls from the 5' RACE reads in MiXCR, one entry per CDR3 protein. The sample lists roughly 160,000 distinct CDR3 sequences, over 7% seen once, with about a third in the top ten. After removal of 11 bases from V and 6 bases from J, the junction contained 11 bases not matched to a gene. This CDR3 has 15 amino acids. Germline CDR1 is SNHLY and CDR2 is FYNNEI. The chain recombines TRBV2 with TRBJ2-2; the match to TRBD1 covers 11 bases. This TCR was sampled from a man younger than 30 who received the YFV17D yellow fever vaccine. The sample in question was CD8+ T cells sorted from PBMCs, obtained 45 days after the yellow fever booster vaccination. The CDR3 DNA sequence: TGTGCCTGTTGGGGGGGACAGGGGGTCCCCGGGGAGCTGTTTTTT. Amino acid sequence: CACWGGQGVPGELFF.